Listed here are 26 T cell receptor beta chains from one sample, sequenced in a study of T cells in Graves' hyperthyroidism and ophthalmopathy. The CDR3 regions of TCR beta were amplified from RNA transcripts. A set of HTBI primers served as the primers for a first-round RT-PCR of the TCR CDR3. TCRdb reanalysed the multiplex PCR reads using MiXCR and keeps one entry per CDR3 protein. The profile covers 500,000 to 600,000 distinct CDR3 sequences, with 35% to 55% appearing a single time and around 7.7% taken by the ten largest. Material for sequencing was peripheral blood or thyroid tissue (not recorded which). Every receptor here comes from a woman younger than 30 with Graves' hyperthyroidism.

This clonotype was seen repeatedly, ten times or more. V and J are TRBV28 and TRBJ1-2; 10 nucleotides line up with TRBD1. The V and J ends lost 3 bases and 8 bases, in that order; junction bases with no gene match: 6. The CDR3 covers 14 residues. Germline V gene data show CDR1 as MDHEN and CDR2 as SYDVKM. CDR3 in DNA: TGTGCCAGCAGTTTTTGGACAGGGGGGCTGGGCTACACCTTC. Its protein product is CASSFWTGGLGYTF.

As concerns this clonotype: The junction differs from germline at one of its ends, possibly a read error. The genes are TRBV10-3 and TRBJ1-1; D perhaps matches TRBD1 (5 bases). This CDR3 is built from 15 residues. From germline, CDR1 is ENHRY and CDR2 SYGVKD. CDR3 nucleotides: TGTGCCATCGGCGGAGATAGGGGAGGAAACACCGAAGCTTTCTTT. This gives the protein CAIGGDRGGNTEAFF.

Notes on this clonotype: The CDR3 does not close with the conserved phenylalanine or tryptophan, likely indicating a read error. The chain employs TRBV5-1 and TRBJ2-7; D unresolved. Trimming took 5 bases from V and 0 from J, leaving 12 bases between them. The CDR3 is 14 residues long. Per germline, CDR1 SGHRS and CDR2 YFSETQ. The CDR3 here is CASSLTVSSYEQYL. The CDR3 DNA follows: TGCGCCAGCAGTTTGACGGTTAGCTCCTACGAGCAGTACCTC.

This clonotype was observed at least ten times. This chain links TRBV6-1 with TRBJ1-1; D unresolved. V was trimmed by 1 base and J by 6 bases, leaving 12 bases between them. From germline, CDR1 is MNHNS and CDR2 SASEGT. The CDR3 loop spans 14 amino acids. This CDR3 reads CASSEERVYAEAFF. The CDR3 bases are TGTGCCAGCAGTGAAGAGAGGGTGTACGCTGAAGCTTTCTTT.

Comments on this clonotype: An end of the junction differs from the germline gene, which may be a read error. The genes are TRBV7-2 and TRBJ1-5, with D uncertain. CDR3 length: 8 residues. Germline-derived CDR1 and CDR2 are SGHTA and FQGNSA. The CDR3 region has the DNA TGTGCCAGCAGTTTTTGGGATTTT. Protein: CASSFWDF.

This clonotype came up many times. V usage is TRBV5-8 and J usage is TRBJ1-5, with 7 bases aligning to TRBD1. CDR3 length: 15 amino acids. Germline values: CDR1 SGHTS, CDR2 YDEGEE. Trimming took 4 bases from V and 1 from J; bases not matched to a gene: 5. CDR3 sequence: CASSTGTASNQPQHF. DNA for the CDR3: TGTGCCAGCAGCACCGGGACAGCAAGCAATCAGCCCCAGCATTTT.

This clonotype was detected ten times or more. The rearrangement links TRBV6-4 to TRBJ2-1; 9 positions match TRBD2. Germline V CDR1 and CDR2: MRHNA, SNTAGT. CDR3 size: 15 residues. J was trimmed by 4 bases and V by 5 bases; bases with no gene match: 6. The CDR3 DNA follows: TGTGCCAGCAGTAGTATAGCGGGAGAATACAATGAGCAGTTCTTC. This translates into CASSSIAGEYNEQFF.

This rearrangement joins TRBV6-5 to TRBJ2-7; D not certain. Trimming shortened V by 4 bases and J by 6 bases, and 13 bases separated the two germline ends. The CDR3 consists of 13 residues. The germline gives CDR1 MNHEY, CDR2 SVGAGI. CDR3 sequence: CASSLRVTCEQYF. The CDR3 bases are TGTGCCAGCAGTTTAAGGGTCACCTGCGAGCAGTACTTC.

About this clonotype itself: One base away lies a much larger clone, so this may be a sequencing read error. V usage is TRBV7-9 and J usage is TRBJ2-1; D tentatively reads TRBD1 or TRBD2 (5 bases each). The CDR3 covers 15 residues. Germline V CDR1 and CDR2: SEHNR, FQNEAQ (reference sequence). CDR3 region: CAISFTTGPYNEQFF. CDR3 DNA: TGTGCCATCAGCTTTACGACGGGACCCTACAATGAGCAGTTCTTC. The full variable domain, completed using reference TRBV7-9 and TRBJ2-1, is DTGVSQNPRHKITKRGQNVTFRCDPISEHNRLYWYRQTLGQGPEFLTYFQNEAQLEKSRLLSDRFSAERPKGSFSTLEIQRTEQGDSAMYLCAISFTTGPYNEQFFGPGTRLTVL.

For the CDR3, the DNA is TGTGCCAGCAGCGCGGACAGGGACAGGGGAGCTTTCTTT. Amino acids: CASSADRDRGAFF. The chain joins TRBV7-3 to TRBJ1-1, with TRBD1 matching 10 bases. The CDR3 extends over 13 amino acids. V gave up 5 bases and J gave up 10 bases; unmatched junction bases: 7. Germline CDR1 reads SGHTA; CDR2 reads FQGTGA.

The chain recombines TRBV30 with TRBJ2-1; the D gene is possibly TRBD2 (6 bases). The end of the DNA aligns better with TRBJ2-7, so the J call may be wrong. This CDR3 has 14 amino acids. Germline values: CDR1 GTSNPN, CDR2 SVGIG (reference sequence). The CDR3 region is CAWTPGLGYNEQYF. The CDR3 bases are TGTGCCTGGACTCCGGGACTTGGTTACAATGAGCAGTACTTC.

This clonotype was counted many times. The rearrangement joins TRBV6-1 to TRBJ2-2; 10 bases align to TRBD1. The CDR3 extends over 15 amino acids. The germline CDR1 and CDR2 sequences are MNHNS and SASEGT. The V gene end was trimmed by 5 bases and the J gene end by 8 bases; junction bases not matched to a gene: 8. The CDR3 sequence is CASSKRDRGAGELFF. The CDR3 DNA sequence: TGTGCCAGCAGTAAACGGGACAGGGGTGCAGGGGAGCTGTTTTTT.

The V and J genes are TRBV5-4 and TRBJ2-3; 10 positions agree with TRBD2. Germline-derived CDR1 and CDR2 are SGHNT and YYREEE (reference sequence). V lost 4 bases, J lost 6 bases, and 8 bases stayed unmatched. CDR3 length: 15 residues. This chain's CDR3 is CASSTGLAVPDTQYF. The CDR3 DNA reads TGTGCCAGCAGCACCGGACTAGCGGTTCCCGATACGCAGTATTTT.

This clonotype was seen a few times. V usage is TRBV15 and J usage is TRBJ1-2; D remains ambiguous. The V gene lost 3 bases and the J gene lost 3 bases, with 14 bases spanning the gap. Germline-derived CDR1 and CDR2 are LNHNV and YYDKDF (reference sequence). This CDR3 spans 15 amino acids. The CDR3, as DNA: TGTGCCACCAGCAGTTACCTCCCAGAACACTATGGCTACACCTTC. As protein: CATSSYLPEHYGYTF.

This clonotype came up a few times. This chain links TRBV29-1 with TRBJ2-7; a possible D gene is TRBD2 (5 bases). V lost 5 bases and J lost 7, with 12 bases in between. The germline V gene has CDR1 SQVTM and CDR2 ANQGSEA. The CDR3 has 11 amino acids. The chain's CDR3 is CSVSGGGEQYF. Here the CDR3 DNA reads TGCAGCGTTAGTGGTGGCGGGGAGCAGTACTTC.

The chain recombines TRBV12-3 or TRBV12-4 with TRBJ1-5, with TRBD1 identical over 7 bases. This CDR3 is 15 amino acids long. V trimming: 6 bases; J trimming: 3 bases; junction bases outside the gene matches: 8. The CDR3 DNA follows: TGTGCCAGCAGCGCCATGGGACAGCTCAATCAGCCCCAGCATTTT. Translating it yields CASSAMGQLNQPQHF.

There are many counts of this clonotype. The gene calls are TRBV25-1 and TRBJ1-6, with 9 bases identical to TRBD1. This CDR3 has 16 residues. With 0 bases clipped from V and 6 bases from J, the junction kept 3 bases outside the gene matches. The V gene's germline CDR1 is MGHDK and CDR2 SYGVNS. DNA for the CDR3: TGTGCCAGCAGTGAATATCGGGGACAGGGTAATTCACCCCTCCACTTT. It codes for CASSEYRGQGNSPLHF.

This clonotype was seen more than once but under ten times. The chain links TRBV5-1 to TRBJ2-5; 14 nucleotides align to TRBD2. Germline V gene sequence: CDR1 SGHRS, CDR2 YFSETQ. Trimming removed 4 bases from V and 1 base from J; junction bases left unmatched: 3. This CDR3 contains 16 residues. Here the CDR3 reads CASSGTSGRFQETQYF. The CDR3 DNA reads TGCGCCAGCAGCGGGACTAGCGGGAGATTCCAAGAGACCCAGTACTTC. Full variable domain (rest looked up from reference TRBV5-1 and TRBJ2-5): KAGVTQTPRYLIKTRGQQVTLSCSPISGHRSVSWYQQTPGQGLQFLFEYFSETQRNKGNFPGRFSGRQFSNSRSEMNVSTLELGDSALYLCASSGTSGRFQETQYFGPGTRLLVL.

This chain connects TRBV7-2 to TRBJ1-6; TRBD1 aligns across 11 bases. V shed 0 bases and J 12 bases; nucleotides not matched to a gene: 4. The CDR3 covers 15 residues. CDR1 and CDR2 from the germline V gene are SGHTA and FQGNSA. The CDR3 loop reads CASSLAIGTGGPLHF. For the CDR3, the DNA is TGTGCCAGCAGCTTAGCGATAGGGACAGGGGGACCCCTCCACTTT.

This clonotype was counted between two and nine times. The V and J genes are TRBV4-1 and TRBJ1-4; possible D gene TRBD1, 5 bases. Germline values: CDR1 MGHRA, CDR2 YSYEKL. Trimming left V 2 bases short and J 12 bases short, with 19 bases between. This CDR3 has 15 residues. DNA of the CDR3: TGCGCCAGCAGCCAAACTAAACTGACGACAGCACAACTGTTTTTT. It yields the protein CASSQTKLTTAQLFF.

With respect to this clonotype: Possible read error: a much larger clone is one base away. The chain recombines TRBV28 with TRBJ1-4; a possible D gene is TRBD1 (5 bases). From germline, CDR1 is MDHEN and CDR2 SYDVKM. V gave up 6 bases and J gave up 12 bases, with 20 bases separating them. CDR3 length: 14 residues. In DNA, the CDR3 is TGTGCCAGCAGGCCCGGCTGGGGCGGCGAAGAACTGTTTTTT. Protein sequence: CASRPGWGGEELFF.

The table lists this clonotype with many counts. This chain uses TRBV27 with TRBJ1-4, with a possible D match to TRBD1 (5 bases). The CDR3 has 16 residues. Trimming pared 5 bases from V and 6 bases from J, leaving 19 bases between. CDR1 is MNHEY and CDR2 is SMNVEV in the germline V gene (reference sequence). The CDR3 DNA follows: TGTGCCAGCAGTACGAGGGACGGAGGTGTCGATGAAAAACTGTTTTTT. It translates to CASSTRDGGVDEKLFF. The whole variable domain, remainder taken from reference TRBV27 and TRBJ1-4, is EAQVTQNPRYLITVTGKKLTVTCSQNMNHEYMSWYRQDPGLGLRQIYYSMNVEVTDKGDVPEGYKVSRKEKRNFPLILESPSPNQTSLYFCASSTRDGGVDEKLFFGSGTQLSVL.

This clonotype was recorded at least ten times. The gene calls are TRBV2 and TRBJ1-5; weak D call: TRBD1 (6 bases). The CDR3 runs 14 residues. Germline lookup yields CDR1 SNHLY and CDR2 FYNNEI. Trimming removed 5 bases from V and 1 base from J, with 9 bases in between. CDR3 sequence reads: CASSRDMSNQPQHF. As DNA, the CDR3 is TGTGCCAGCAGTAGGGACATGAGCAATCAGCCCCAGCATTTT.

Notes on this clonotype: Germline and junction disagree at one end, which may indicate a read error. The J gene is TRBJ1-1, the V gene TRBV6-5; tentatively, D is TRBD1 (5 bases). The CDR3 sequence is 14 residues long. In germline, CDR1 is MNHEY, CDR2 SVGAGI. The CDR3 protein is CAGSYGDDSTEAFF. CDR3 DNA sequence: TGTGCCGGCAGTTACGGCGACGACAGCACTGAAGCTTTCTTT.

This clonotype appeared a single time. The chain is built from TRBV7-9 and TRBJ2-6; TRBD2 aligns across 10 bases. This CDR3 contains 18 residues. Looked up from germline, CDR1 is SEHNR and CDR2 is FQNEAQ (reference sequence). J was trimmed by 1 base and V by 1 base; bases with no gene match: 4. CDR3 in DNA: TGTGCCAGCAGCTTAGGGGCTAGCGGGAGATCTGGGGCCAACGTCCTGACTTTC. Protein sequence: CASSLGASGRSGANVLTF.

This clonotype was found once. The genes are TRBV5-1 and TRBJ2-7, with a weak D call TRBD2 (6 bases). Near its end, the DNA agrees better with TRBJ2-1, so the J call may be wrong. CDR3 size: 15 residues. Per the germline V gene, CDR1 is SGHRS and CDR2 is YFSETQ. CDR3 sequence: CASRPDLPLGGEQFF. The CDR3 DNA sequence: TGCGCCAGCAGGCCAGATTTGCCCCTGGGGGGTGAGCAGTTCTTC.